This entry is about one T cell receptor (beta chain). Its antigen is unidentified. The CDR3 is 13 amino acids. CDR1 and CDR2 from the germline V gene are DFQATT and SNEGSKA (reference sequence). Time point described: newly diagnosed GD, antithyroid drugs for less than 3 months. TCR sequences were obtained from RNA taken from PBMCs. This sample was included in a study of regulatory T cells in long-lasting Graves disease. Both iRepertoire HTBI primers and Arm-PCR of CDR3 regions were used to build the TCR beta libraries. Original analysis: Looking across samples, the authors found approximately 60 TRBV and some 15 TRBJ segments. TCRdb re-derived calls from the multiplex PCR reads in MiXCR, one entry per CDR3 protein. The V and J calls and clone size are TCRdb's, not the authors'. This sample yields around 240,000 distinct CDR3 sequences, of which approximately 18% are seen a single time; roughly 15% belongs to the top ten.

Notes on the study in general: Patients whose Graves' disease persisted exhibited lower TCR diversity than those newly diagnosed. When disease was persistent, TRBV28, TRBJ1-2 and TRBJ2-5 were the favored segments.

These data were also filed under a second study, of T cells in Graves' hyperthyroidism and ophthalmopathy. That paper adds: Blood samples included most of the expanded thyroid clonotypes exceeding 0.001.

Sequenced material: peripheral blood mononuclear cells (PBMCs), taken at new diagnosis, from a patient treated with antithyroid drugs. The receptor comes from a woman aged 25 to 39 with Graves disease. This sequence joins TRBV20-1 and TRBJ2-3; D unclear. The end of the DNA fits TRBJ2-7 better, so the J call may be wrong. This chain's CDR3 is CSARDRGPYEQYF. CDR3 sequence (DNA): TGCAGTGCTAGAGATCGTGGGCCCTACGAGCAGTACTTC.